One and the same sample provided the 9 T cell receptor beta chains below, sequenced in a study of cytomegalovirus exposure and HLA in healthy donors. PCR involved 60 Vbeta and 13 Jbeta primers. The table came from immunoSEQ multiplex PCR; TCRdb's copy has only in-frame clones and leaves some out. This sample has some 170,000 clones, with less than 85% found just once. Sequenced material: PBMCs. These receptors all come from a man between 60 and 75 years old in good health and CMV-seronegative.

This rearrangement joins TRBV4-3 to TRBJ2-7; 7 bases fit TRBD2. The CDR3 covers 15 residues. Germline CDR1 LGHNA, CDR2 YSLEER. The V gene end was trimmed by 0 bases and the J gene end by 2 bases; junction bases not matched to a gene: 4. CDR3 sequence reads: CASSQDLAAPYEQYF. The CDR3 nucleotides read TGCGCCAGCAGCCAAGATCTAGCGGCCCCCTACGAGCAGTACTTC.

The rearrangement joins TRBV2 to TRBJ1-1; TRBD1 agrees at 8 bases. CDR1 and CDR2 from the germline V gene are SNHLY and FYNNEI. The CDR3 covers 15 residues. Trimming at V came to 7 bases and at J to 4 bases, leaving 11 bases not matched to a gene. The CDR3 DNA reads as TGTGCCAGCATAGGACAGGGAGGAGTAGTCACTGAAGCTTTCTTT. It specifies CASIGQGGVVTEAFF.

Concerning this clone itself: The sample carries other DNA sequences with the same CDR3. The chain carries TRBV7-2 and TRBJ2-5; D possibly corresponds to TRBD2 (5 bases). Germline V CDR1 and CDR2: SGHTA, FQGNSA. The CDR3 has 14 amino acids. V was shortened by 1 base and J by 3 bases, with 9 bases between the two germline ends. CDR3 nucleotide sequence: TGTGCCAGCAGCTTAGTAACCGGGAAAGAGACCCAGTACTTC. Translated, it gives CASSLVTGKETQYF. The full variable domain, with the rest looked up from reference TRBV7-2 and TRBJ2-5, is GAGVSQSPSNKVTEKGKDVELRCDPISGHTALYWYRQSLGQGLEFLIYFQGNSAPDKSGLPSDRFSAERTGGSVSTLTIQRTQQEDSAVYLCASSLVTGKETQYFGPGTRLLVL.

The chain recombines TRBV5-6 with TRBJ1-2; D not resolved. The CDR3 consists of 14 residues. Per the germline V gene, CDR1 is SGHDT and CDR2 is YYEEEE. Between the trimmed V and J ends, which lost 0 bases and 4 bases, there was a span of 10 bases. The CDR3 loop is CASSLGGGIYGYTF. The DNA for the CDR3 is TGTGCCAGCAGCTTGGGGGGAGGAATCTATGGCTACACCTTC.

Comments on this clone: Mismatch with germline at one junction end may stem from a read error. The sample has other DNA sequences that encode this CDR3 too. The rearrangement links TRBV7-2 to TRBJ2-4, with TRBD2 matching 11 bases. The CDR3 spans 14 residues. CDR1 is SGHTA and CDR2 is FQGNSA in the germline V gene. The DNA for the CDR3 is TGTGCCAGCAGCCTAGCGGGAGGCCGAAACATTCAGTACTTC. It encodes CASSLAGGRNIQYF.

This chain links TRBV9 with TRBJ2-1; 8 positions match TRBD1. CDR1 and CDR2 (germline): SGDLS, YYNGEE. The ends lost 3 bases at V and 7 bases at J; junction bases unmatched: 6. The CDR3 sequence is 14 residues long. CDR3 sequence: CASSAAGGWNEQFF. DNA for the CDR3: TGTGCCAGCAGCGCCGCAGGGGGCTGGAATGAGCAGTTCTTC.

CDR3 coding DNA: TGTGCCAGCAGTTACTCGGGACAGGGCAATCAGCCCCAGCATTTT. Translated: CASSYSGQGNQPQHF. J is TRBJ1-5 and V is TRBV6-5; 8 nucleotides agree with TRBD1. V trimming: 0 bases; J trimming: 2 bases; junction bases outside the gene matches: 0. Germline lookup yields CDR1 MNHEY and CDR2 SVGAGI. The CDR3 extends over 15 amino acids.

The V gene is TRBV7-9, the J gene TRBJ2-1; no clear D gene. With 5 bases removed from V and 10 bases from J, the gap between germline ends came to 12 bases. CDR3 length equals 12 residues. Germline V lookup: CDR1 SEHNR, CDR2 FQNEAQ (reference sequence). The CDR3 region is CASSPPRREQFF. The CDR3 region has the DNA TGTGCCAGCAGCCCCCCCCGGAGAGAGCAGTTCTTC.

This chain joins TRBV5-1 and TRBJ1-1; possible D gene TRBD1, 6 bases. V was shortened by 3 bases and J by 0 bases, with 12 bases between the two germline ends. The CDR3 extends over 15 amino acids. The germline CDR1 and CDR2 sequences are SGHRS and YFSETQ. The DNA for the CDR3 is TGCGCCAGCAGCTACCTGGACAGCATGAACACTGAAGCTTTCTTT. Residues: CASSYLDSMNTEAFF.